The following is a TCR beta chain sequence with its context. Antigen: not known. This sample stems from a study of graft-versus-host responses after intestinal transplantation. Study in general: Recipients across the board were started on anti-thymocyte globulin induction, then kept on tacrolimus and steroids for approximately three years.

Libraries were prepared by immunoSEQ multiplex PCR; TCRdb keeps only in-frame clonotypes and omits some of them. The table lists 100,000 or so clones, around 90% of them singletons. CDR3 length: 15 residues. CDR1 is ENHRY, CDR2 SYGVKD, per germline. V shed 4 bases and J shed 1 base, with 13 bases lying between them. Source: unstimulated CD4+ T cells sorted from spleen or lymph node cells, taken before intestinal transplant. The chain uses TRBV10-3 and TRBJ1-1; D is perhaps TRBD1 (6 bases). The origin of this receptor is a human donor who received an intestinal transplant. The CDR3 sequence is CAISVTGWENTEAFF. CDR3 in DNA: TGTGCCATCAGTGTCACAGGGTGGGAGAACACTGAAGCTTTCTTT.